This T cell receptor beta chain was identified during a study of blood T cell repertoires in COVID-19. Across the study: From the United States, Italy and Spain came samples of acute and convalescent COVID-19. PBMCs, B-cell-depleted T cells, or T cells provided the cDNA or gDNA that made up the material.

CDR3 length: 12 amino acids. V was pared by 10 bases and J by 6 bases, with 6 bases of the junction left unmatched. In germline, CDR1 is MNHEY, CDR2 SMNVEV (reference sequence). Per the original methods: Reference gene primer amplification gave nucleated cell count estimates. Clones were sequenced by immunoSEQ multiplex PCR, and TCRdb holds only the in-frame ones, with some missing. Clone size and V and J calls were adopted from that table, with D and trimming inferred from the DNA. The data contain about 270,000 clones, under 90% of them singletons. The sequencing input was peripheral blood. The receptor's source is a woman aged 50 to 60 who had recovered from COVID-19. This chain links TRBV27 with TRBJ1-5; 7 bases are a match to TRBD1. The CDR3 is CATWTGRQPQHF. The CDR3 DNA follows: TGTGCCACATGGACAGGCCGTCAGCCCCAGCATTTT.